This is a list of T cell receptor beta chains from one sample in a study of T cell responses to AZD1222 COVID-19 vaccine. This table comes from immunoSEQ multiplex PCR, and its TCRdb copy is limited to in-frame clones, with some not included. This sample has 75,000 to 90,000 clones; about 92% occur once, and the top ten carry 4.7%. The specimen was peripheral blood, collected 28 days after the second AZD1222 dose. The receptors shown here come from an adult who received the AZD1222 COVID-19 vaccine. Both conserved end residues are part of each CDR3. Each record gives: CDR3 length, J gene, D gene, clone size, V gene, CDR3 protein, CDR3 DNA. The D gene is left open where the match is weak. Size is stated for part of the rows, as once, few or many counts, or as a class when the clone is expanded.

12,TRBJ1-2,-,-,TRBV7-9,CASSLVRDGYTF,TGTGCCAGCAGCTTAGTTCGGGACGGCTACACCTTC
15,TRBJ2-6,-,-,TRBV5-1,CASSVPFSGANVLTF,TGCGCCAGCAGCGTACCGTTCTCTGGGGCCAACGTCCTGACTTTC
15,TRBJ2-2,-,-,TRBV4-2,CASSQEDYLDGELFF,TGTGCCAGCAGCCAAGAAGACTACCTTGACGGGGAGCTGTTTTTT
15,TRBJ2-3,-,-,TRBV27,CASSSVERVTDTQYF,TGTGCCAGCAGCTCAGTAGAGAGGGTCACAGATACGCAGTATTTT
13,TRBJ2-2,-,-,TRBV7-3,CASSQTPAGELFF,TGTGCCAGCAGCCAGACCCCGGCCGGGGAGCTGTTTTTT
17,TRBJ2-7,TRBD2,-,TRBV13,CASSFFTGLAGSYEQYF,TGTGCCAGCAGCTTTTTTACTGGACTAGCGGGCTCCTACGAGCAGTACTTC
17,TRBJ1-6,-,-,TRBV28,CASSLDQAGSYNSPLHF,TGTGCCAGCAGCTTAGACCAGGCTGGGTCCTATAATTCACCCCTCCACTTT
14,TRBJ2-1,TRBD2,-,TRBV6-5,CASSSPRGGNEQFF,TGTGCCAGCAGTTCCCCGCGGGGGGGCAATGAGCAGTTCTTC
16,TRBJ1-1,TRBD1,-,TRBV7-9,CASSSGTGWDGTEAFF,TGTGCCAGCAGCTCCGGGACAGGGTGGGACGGCACTGAAGCTTTCTTT
14,TRBJ2-7,-,-,TRBV15,CATTGAGRGYEQYF,TGTGCCACCACCGGGGCAGGGCGCGGATACGAGCAGTACTTC
12,TRBJ2-3,-,-,TRBV5-4,CASSLPPDTQYF,TGTGCCAGCAGCCTCCCCCCAGATACGCAGTATTTT
17,TRBJ2-5,TRBD2,-,TRBV7-2,CASSLAGTSGYQETQYF,TGTGCCAGCAGCTTAGCGGGGACTAGCGGATACCAAGAGACCCAGTACTTC
13,TRBJ2-7,TRBD2,once,TRBV28,CASSSGITYEQYF,TGTGCCAGCAGTAGCGGGATTACCTACGAGCAGTACTTC
15,TRBJ2-7,TRBD1,-,TRBV5-4,CASSRGQGAQYEQYF,TGTGCCAGCAGCCGAGGACAGGGGGCGCAGTACGAGCAGTACTTC
16,TRBJ2-6,TRBD1,-,TRBV5-4,CASSRDRAAGANVLTF,TGTGCCAGCAGCCGGGACAGGGCAGCTGGGGCCAACGTCCTGACTTTC
13,TRBJ1-3,-,once,TRBV11-2,CASSRSAASTIYF,TGTGCCAGCAGCCGTTCGGCCGCCTCCACCATATATTTT
15,TRBJ2-2,-,-,TRBV12-5,CASGFRQGFAGELFF,TGTGCTAGTGGTTTCCGGCAGGGGTTCGCCGGGGAGCTGTTTTTT
14,TRBJ1-3,TRBD1,-,TRBV5-4,CASSPGTGRNTIYF,TGTGCCAGCAGCCCAGGGACAGGAAGAAACACCATATATTTT
12,TRBJ1-2,-,-,TRBV19,CASSPRGGGYTF,TGTGCCAGTAGCCCGAGAGGGGGAGGCTACACCTTC
14,TRBJ1-1,-,-,TRBV7-9,CASSFSGPNTEAFF,TGTGCCAGCAGCTTTTCGGGGCCTAACACTGAAGCTTTCTTT
15,TRBJ2-1,TRBD1,-,TRBV18,CASLPGQGPHNEQFF,TGTGCCAGCTTACCGGGACAGGGGCCCCACAATGAGCAGTTCTTC
14,TRBJ1-1,-,-,TRBV19,CASSIAQLNTEAFF,TGTGCCAGTAGTATCGCCCAGCTGAACACTGAAGCTTTCTTT
12,TRBJ1-2,-,-,TRBV28,CASKEGNYGYTF,TGTGCCAGCAAGGAAGGGAACTATGGCTACACCTTC
14,TRBJ1-6,-,-,TRBV19,CASSTLQGSSPLHF,TGTGCCAGTAGTACCCTACAGGGTTCCTCACCCCTCCACTTT
16,TRBJ2-1,TRBD1,-,TRBV19,CASSIVQGNSYNEQFF,TGTGCCAGTAGTATCGTACAGGGGAATTCCTACAATGAGCAGTTCTTC
19,TRBJ2-2,TRBD2,-,TRBV2,CASSEASPWAGGRTGELFF,TGTGCCAGCAGTGAAGCCTCTCCTTGGGCGGGAGGTAGAACCGGGGAGCTGTTTTTT
16,TRBJ2-3,TRBD1,-,TRBV27,CASSSSTGGLTDTQYF,TGTGCCAGCAGTTCCTCGACAGGGGGACTCACAGATACGCAGTATTTT
14,TRBJ1-5,-,-,TRBV7-9,CASSSQGSRQPQHF,TGTGCCAGCAGCTCGCAGGGCTCCCGTCAGCCCCAGCATTTT
17,TRBJ1-5,TRBD1,-,TRBV19,CASSASGGSGGNQPQHF,TGTGCCAGTAGCGCGTCAGGGGGATCGGGGGGGAATCAGCCCCAGCATTTT
13,TRBJ2-7,TRBD2,-,TRBV28,CASSPLRESEQYF,TGTGCCAGCAGCCCTTTGCGGGAGAGCGAGCAGTACTTC
13,TRBJ2-7,-,-,TRBV3-1/TRBV3-2,CASSQDHNYEQYF,TGTGCCAGCAGCCAAGATCACAACTACGAGCAGTACTTC
12,TRBJ1-6,-,-,TRBV18,CASSPPNSPLHF,TGTGCCAGCTCACCACCGAATTCACCCCTCCACTTT
15,TRBJ2-7,-,-,TRBV5-1,CASSLVQGVSYEQYF,TGCGCCAGCAGCTTGGTACAGGGCGTGAGCTACGAGCAGTACTTC
12,TRBJ2-1,-,-,TRBV4-1,CASSQGYNEQFF,TGCGCCAGCAGCCAAGGGTACAATGAGCAGTTCTTC
13,TRBJ1-1,-,once,TRBV6-5,CASSYEVGTEAFF,TGTGCCAGCAGTTACGAGGTGGGGACTGAAGCTTTCTTT
17,TRBJ1-3,TRBD1,-,TRBV2,CATTGTGGAKNGNTIYF,TGTGCCACGACCGGGACAGGGGGCGCAAAGAACGGAAACACCATATATTTT
14,TRBJ2-3,-,-,TRBV4-1,CASSRVGGTDTQYF,TGCGCCAGCAGCCGTGTGGGAGGCACAGATACGCAGTATTTT